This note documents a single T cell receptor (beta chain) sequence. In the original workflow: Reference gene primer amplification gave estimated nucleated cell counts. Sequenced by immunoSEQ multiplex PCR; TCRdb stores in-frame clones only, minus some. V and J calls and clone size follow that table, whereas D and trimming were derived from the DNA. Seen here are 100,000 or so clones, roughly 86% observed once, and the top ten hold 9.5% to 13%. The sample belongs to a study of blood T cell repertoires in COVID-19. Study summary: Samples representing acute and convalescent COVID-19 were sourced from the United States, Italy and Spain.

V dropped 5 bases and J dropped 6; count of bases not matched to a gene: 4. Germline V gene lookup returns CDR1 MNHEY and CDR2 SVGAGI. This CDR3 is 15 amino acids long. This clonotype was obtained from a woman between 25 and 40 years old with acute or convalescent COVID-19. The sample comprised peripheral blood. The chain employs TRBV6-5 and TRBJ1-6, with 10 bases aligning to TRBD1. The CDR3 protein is CASSRTGGFNSPLHF. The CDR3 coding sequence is TGTGCCAGCAGTCGGACAGGGGGTTTTAATTCACCCCTCCACTTT.